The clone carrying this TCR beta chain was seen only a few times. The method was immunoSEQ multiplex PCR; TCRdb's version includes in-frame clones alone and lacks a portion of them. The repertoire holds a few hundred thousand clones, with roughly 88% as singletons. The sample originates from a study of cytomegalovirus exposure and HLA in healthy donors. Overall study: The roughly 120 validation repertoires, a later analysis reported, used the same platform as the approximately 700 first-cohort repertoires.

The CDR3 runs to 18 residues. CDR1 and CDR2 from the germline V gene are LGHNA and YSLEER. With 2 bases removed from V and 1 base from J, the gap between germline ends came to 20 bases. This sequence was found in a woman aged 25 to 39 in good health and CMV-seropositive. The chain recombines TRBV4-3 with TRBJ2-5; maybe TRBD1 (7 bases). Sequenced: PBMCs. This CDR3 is CASSQSFGGGGGQETQYF. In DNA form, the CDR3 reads TGCGCCAGCAGCCAAAGTTTTGGAGGAGGGGGCGGCCAAGAGACCCAGTACTTC.